The next 29 T cell receptor beta chains were all read from a single sample in a study of shared clonotypes between healthy human individuals. Sequencing was performed with immunoSEQ multiplex PCR; in TCRdb, only in-frame clones are kept and a portion is missing. The sample lists hundreds of thousands of clones, around 76% occurring once. The sequenced sample consisted of PBMCs. These receptors were taken from a woman aged 40 to 55 in good health. Some clones in this sample may be carry-over from other donors' samples.

This sequence joins TRBV6-6 and TRBJ2-1, with a tentative D call TRBD2 (6 bases). This CDR3 region has 16 residues. Germline CDR1 reads MNHNY; CDR2 reads SVGAGI (reference sequence). Between the trimmed V and J ends, which lost 4 bases and 3 bases, there was a span of 16 bases. The CDR3 bases are TGTGCCAGCAGTTCCAGCCCTACAGCGGGCTACAATGAGCAGTTCTTC. Translated: CASSSSPTAGYNEQFF.

This clone was observed a single time. The chain joins TRBV5-1 to TRBJ2-2; 10 nucleotides align to TRBD2. The CDR3 consists of 15 residues. J lost 6 bases, V lost 2 bases, and 4 bases had no gene match. Germline V gene lookup returns CDR1 SGHRS and CDR2 YFSETQ. The CDR3, as DNA: TGCGCCAGCAGCTTAGCGGGAGGGCCCGCCGGGGAGCTGTTTTTT. It translates to CASSLAGGPAGELFF.

The chain couples TRBV6-4 to TRBJ2-3; 7 nucleotides line up with TRBD2. The CDR3 totals 14 residues. CDR1 is MRHNA, CDR2 SNTAGT, per germline. V lost 2 bases, J lost 1 base, and 0 bases stayed unmatched. The CDR3 loop is CASSDLAGTDTQYF. CDR3 DNA: TGTGCCAGCAGTGACCTAGCGGGCACAGATACGCAGTATTTT.

The chain carries TRBV2 and TRBJ2-1; weak D call: TRBD1 (5 bases). The CDR3 has 14 amino acids. The V and J ends lost 0 bases and 9 bases respectively, with 12 bases between them. Germline V lookup: CDR1 SNHLY, CDR2 FYNNEI. CDR3 sequence reads: CASSEATQDIEQFF. The DNA of the CDR3 is TGTGCCAGCAGTGAAGCGACACAGGATATTGAGCAGTTCTTC.

The chain has TRBV29-1 and TRBJ1-4; 7 bases fit TRBD1. Germline values: CDR1 SQVTM, CDR2 ANQGSEA. With V trimmed by 3 bases and J by 0 bases, 7 bases remained unmatched. The CDR3 sequence is 16 residues long. CDR3 region: CSVELLGGATNEKLFF. The CDR3 DNA follows: TGCAGCGTTGAGCTTTTAGGGGGCGCAACTAATGAAAAACTGTTTTTT.

V is TRBV13 and J is TRBJ2-1, with D possibly matching TRBD2 (5 bases). Germline CDR1 reads PRHDT; CDR2 reads FYEKMQ (reference sequence). Trimming took 0 bases from V and 3 from J, leaving 9 bases between them. The CDR3 length is 15 residues. The CDR3 region has the DNA TGTGCCAGCAGCTTAGGAGGGAGAGGCTACAATGAGCAGTTCTTC. Translated: CASSLGGRGYNEQFF.

The chain employs TRBV18 and TRBJ2-5; 9 bases match TRBD2. V was clipped by 3 bases and J by 5 bases; unmatched bases: 10. Germline V gene data show CDR1 as KGHSH and CDR2 as LQKENI. The CDR3 is 16 residues long. The CDR3: CASSPNHSGSGETQYF. CDR3 coding DNA: TGTGCCAGCTCACCGAACCATAGCGGGAGTGGGGAGACCCAGTACTTC.

This clone was detected only once. A much larger clone differs from this one at a single base, so this may be a read error. V gene TRBV6-5 combines with J gene TRBJ2-2; 7 positions agree with TRBD1. From germline, CDR1 is MNHEY and CDR2 SVGAGI. The ends lost 4 bases at V and 7 bases at J; junction bases unmatched: 6. The length of the CDR3 is 14 residues. CDR3: CASSFRQGDGELFF. CDR3 sequence (DNA): TGTGCCAGCAGTTTCAGACAGGGAGACGGGGAGCTGTTTTTT.

The rearrangement joins TRBV28 to TRBJ1-1; 9 nucleotides agree with TRBD1. Germline V gives CDR1 MDHEN, CDR2 SYDVKM. Losses at the gene ends were 6 bases for V and 7 bases for J; bases not matched to a gene: 6. CDR3 length equals 13 residues. CDR3 nucleotide sequence: TGTGCCAGCAGGGACAGGGGTCGGAGTGAAGCTTTCTTT. Translation: CASRDRGRSEAFF. The complete variable domain, with remaining parts taken from reference TRBV28 and TRBJ1-1, reads DVKVTQSSRYLVKRTGEKVFLECVQDMDHENMFWYRQDPGLGLRLIYFSYDVKMKEKGDIPEGYSVSREKKERFSLILESASTNQTSMYLCASRDRGRSEAFFGQGTRLTVV.

This chain connects TRBV18 to TRBJ1-1; 9 bases fit TRBD1. The V and J ends lost 1 base and 1 base, in that order; junction bases with no gene match: 4. This CDR3 comprises 16 residues. The germline CDR1 and CDR2 sequences are KGHSH and LQKENI. CDR3 sequence reads: CASSPRTGDSNTEAFF. The CDR3, as DNA: TGTGCCAGCTCACCACGGACAGGGGACTCGAACACTGAAGCTTTCTTT.

V usage is TRBV10-3 and J usage is TRBJ2-7; D possibly corresponds to TRBD2 (6 bases). The CDR3 extends over 14 amino acids. The germline V gene encodes CDR1 ENHRY and CDR2 SYGVKD. The V end lost 2 bases, the J end lost 3 bases, and 11 bases lay between the germline ends. CDR3 DNA: TGTGCCATCAGTGAGCGTGGGGGAGGCTACGAGCAGTACTTC. Residues: CAISERGGGYEQYF.

The gene calls are TRBV15 and TRBJ2-1, with TRBD2 matching over 11 bases. This CDR3 has 16 amino acids. The V and J ends lost 2 bases and 7 bases, in that order; junction bases with no gene match: 7. Germline V CDR1 and CDR2: LNHNV, YYDKDF (reference sequence). CDR3 loop: CATSRSLTSGVNEQFF. CDR3 DNA: TGTGCCACCAGCAGATCATTGACTAGCGGGGTAAATGAGCAGTTCTTC. The whole variable domain, filled in from reference TRBV15 and TRBJ2-1, reads DAMVIQNPRYQVTQFGKPVTLSCSQTLNHNVMYWYQQKSSQAPKLLFHYYDKDFNNEADTPDNFQSRRPNTSFCFLDIRSPGLGDTAMYLCATSRSLTSGVNEQFFGPGTRLTVL.

V and J are TRBV4-1 and TRBJ1-4; 12 bases fit TRBD1. J gave up 8 bases and V 6 bases, and 7 bases lay outside the gene matches. The CDR3 spans 15 residues. The V gene's germline CDR1 is MGHRA and CDR2 YSYEKL. The CDR3 DNA follows: TGCGCCAGCAGTCAGGCCGGGACAGGGGGCGAAAAACTGTTTTTT. Residues: CASSQAGTGGEKLFF.

This chain connects TRBV4-2 to TRBJ1-3; 7 bases line up with TRBD1. With V trimmed by 1 base and J by 0 bases, 9 bases remained unmatched. CDR1 is LGHNA and CDR2 is YNFKEQ in the germline V gene. This CDR3 comprises 18 residues. The CDR3 nucleotides read TGTGCCAGCAGCCAAGTCAGCCAGACAGGGTACTCTGGAAACACCATATATTTT. This sequence encodes CASSQVSQTGYSGNTIYF.

This chain links TRBV30 with TRBJ2-5, with D possibly TRBD1 on 6 matching bases. There are 20 residues in the CDR3. Germline V gene sequence: CDR1 GTSNPN, CDR2 SVGIG (reference sequence). V lost 2 bases to trimming and J lost 7 bases, with 35 bases between them. In DNA form, the CDR3 reads TGTGCCTGGAGTACGAACTTTGACAGCCAGAGGGGGTTTTTGTTTCGGACCCAGTACTTC. Translated: CAWSTNFDSQRGFLFRTQYF.

V usage is TRBV7-8 and J usage is TRBJ2-1; 7 positions agree with TRBD2. This CDR3 has 16 residues. V dropped 0 bases and J dropped 3; count of bases not matched to a gene: 5. The germline V gene encodes CDR1 SGHVS and CDR2 FQNEAQ. This chain's CDR3 is CASSLASGLRYNEQFF. The DNA for the CDR3 is TGTGCCAGCAGCTTAGCCTCGGGACTACGCTACAATGAGCAGTTCTTC.

Comments on this clone: One end of the junction is discordant with germline, which a read error may explain. The sample carries other DNA sequences with the same CDR3. V is TRBV7-9 and J is TRBJ1-1; D gene unclear. Germline CDR1 and CDR2: SEHNR and FQNEAQ (reference sequence). The CDR3 covers 12 residues. The CDR3 loop reads CASSKTSTEAFF. The CDR3 DNA reads TGTGCCAGCAGCAAAACAAGCACTGAAGCCTTCTTT.

The chain links TRBV9 to TRBJ1-2; D possibly corresponds to TRBD1 (6 bases). The CDR3 loop spans 16 amino acids. In germline, CDR1 is SGDLS, CDR2 YYNGEE. V lost 3 bases, J lost 2 bases, and 17 bases lay in between. CDR3: CASSGNSRDTNYGYTF. CDR3 DNA: TGTGCCAGCAGCGGGAATTCCAGGGACACCAACTATGGCTACACCTTC. The full variable domain, rest sourced from reference TRBV9 and TRBJ1-2, is DSGVTQTPKHLITATGQRVTLRCSPRSGDLSVYWYQQSLDQGLQFLIQYYNGEERAKGNILERFSAQQFPDLHSELNLSSLELGDSALYFCASSGNSRDTNYGYTFGSGTRLTVV.

The J gene is TRBJ2-7, the V gene TRBV6-1, with D possibly matching TRBD2 (6 bases). CDR1 and CDR2 (germline): MNHNS, SASEGT. Trimming left V 6 bases short and J 8 bases short, with 17 bases between. This CDR3 region has 13 residues. CDR3 sequence reads: CASRAGTPNQQYF. CDR3 sequence (DNA): TGTGCCAGCAGAGCCGGGACTCCAAACCAGCAGTACTTC.

The chain has TRBV10-1 and TRBJ2-1; 9 positions agree with TRBD1. CDR3 size: 15 residues. V was pared by 4 bases and J by 7 bases, with 8 bases of the junction left unmatched. Germline values: CDR1 WNHNN, CDR2 SYGVQD (reference sequence). The chain's CDR3 is CASSGPGQGINEQFF. As DNA, the CDR3 is TGCGCCAGCAGTGGGCCGGGACAGGGTATTAATGAGCAGTTCTTC.

The chain is built from TRBV6-5 and TRBJ2-7, with 11 nucleotides matching TRBD2. Germline V gene data show CDR1 as MNHEY and CDR2 as SVGAGI. The CDR3 is 14 amino acids. V was clipped by 2 bases and J by 3 bases; unmatched bases: 0. CDR3 amino acids: CASSYTSGSYEQYF. The CDR3 DNA sequence: TGTGCCAGCAGTTACACTAGCGGGAGCTACGAGCAGTACTTC.

CDR3: CAWSEWGQGSYEQYF. The CDR3 DNA reads TGTGCCTGGAGTGAATGGGGACAGGGGAGCTACGAGCAGTACTTC. V gene TRBV30 combines with J gene TRBJ2-7; TRBD1 aligns across 10 bases. This CDR3 spans 15 amino acids. V was pared by 1 base and J by 3 bases, with 6 bases of the junction left unmatched. CDR1 GTSNPN and CDR2 SVGIG come from the germline V gene (reference sequence).

The chain is built from TRBV28 and TRBJ1-1; 8 bases match TRBD1. With 6 bases clipped from V and 8 bases from J, the junction kept 5 bases outside the gene matches. Per the germline V gene, CDR1 is MDHEN and CDR2 is SYDVKM. The CDR3 covers 12 residues. CDR3 in DNA: TGTGCCAGCAGCCCTGGACAGGGCGAAGCTTTCTTT. Protein product: CASSPGQGEAFF.

This clone was recorded only once. The chain uses TRBV7-3 and TRBJ1-5, with 7 bases aligning to TRBD1. Trimming removed 5 bases from V and 0 bases from J; junction bases left unmatched: 19. CDR1 SGHTA and CDR2 FQGTGA come from the germline V gene. The CDR3 length is 20 residues. The CDR3 DNA is TGTGCCAGCAGCCCTCGTTTAGGGGGCGATACAAATTATAGCAATCAGCCCCAGCATTTT. This encodes CASSPRLGGDTNYSNQPQHF.

This sequence joins TRBV2 and TRBJ2-1, with D perhaps matching TRBD1 (5 bases). V gave up 10 bases and J gave up 1 base, with 29 bases separating them. Germline CDR1 reads SNHLY; CDR2 reads FYNNEI. The CDR3 is 19 amino acids. CDR3 nucleotide sequence: TGTGCCACCGTCCCCACCGAGGACACAGGACGTAGGTCCTACAATGAGCAGTTCTTC. Its protein product is CATVPTEDTGRRSYNEQFF. Full variable domain (remainder filled in from reference TRBV2 and TRBJ2-1): EPEVTQTPSHQVTQMGQEVILRCVPISNHLYFYWYRQILGQKVEFLVSFYNNEISEKSEIFDDQFSVERPDGSNFTLKIRSTKLEDSAMYFCATVPTEDTGRRSYNEQFFGPGTRLTVL.

This chain connects TRBV5-1 to TRBJ2-3, with 15 positions matching TRBD2. This CDR3 is 17 amino acids long. Germline CDR1 SGHRS, CDR2 YFSETQ. J lost 2 bases, V lost 4 bases, and 5 bases had no gene match. CDR3 amino acids: CASSQGLAGGHTDTQYF. CDR3 nucleotide sequence: TGCGCCAGCAGCCAGGGACTAGCGGGAGGCCACACAGATACGCAGTATTTT.

V is TRBV7-8 and J is TRBJ2-5, with TRBD1 matching over 8 bases. V shed 10 bases and J 1 base; nucleotides not matched to a gene: 8. Germline values: CDR1 SGHVS, CDR2 FQNEAQ. This CDR3 region has 14 residues. CDR3 in DNA: TGTGCCACCAGAAATGACAGGGGCCAAGAGACCCAGTACTTC. Its translation: CATRNDRGQETQYF.

This chain connects TRBV29-1 to TRBJ2-3, with D possibly matching TRBD1 (6 bases). The germline V gene has CDR1 SQVTM and CDR2 ANQGSEA. CDR3 size: 14 residues. V shed 4 bases and J shed 3 bases, with 14 bases lying between them. CDR3 region: CSVAVQGPTDTQYF. CDR3 DNA: TGCAGCGTTGCGGTCCAGGGGCCGACAGATACGCAGTATTTT.

The chain combines TRBV10-1 with TRBJ2-1; D gene uncertain. The CDR3 is 15 residues long. Deletions cut 3 bases from V and 4 bases from J, with 13 bases between. Germline CDR1 and CDR2: WNHNN and SYGVQD (reference sequence). The CDR3 bases are TGCGCCAGCAGTGACACATCGACTCGATACAATGAGCAGTTCTTC. Protein sequence: CASSDTSTRYNEQFF.